Listed below are T cell receptor beta chains from one sample, sequenced in a study of identical twins. A single record per CDR3 protein comes from TCRdb applying MiXCR to the 5' RACE reads. The data hold 300,000 to 400,000 distinct CDR3 sequences, with approximately 8.8% observed a single time. The sample was naive T cells sorted from blood. The source of these receptors is a woman in her fifties or sixties in good health. Both conserved end residues are part of each CDR3. Fields, in order: clone size, J gene, D gene, V gene, CDR3 DNA, CDR3 protein. D genes are given only for firm matches. Clone size, where shown, is once, few, many, or a class for clones that have expanded.

- TRBJ2-1 TRBD2 TRBV12-3/TRBV12-4 TGTGCCAGCACCAAACTAGCGGACAATGAGCAGTTCTTC CASTKLADNEQFF
- TRBJ2-1 TRBD2 TRBV25-1 TGTGCCAGCAGTTCGGCGGGAGGGTACCACAATGAGCAGTTCTTC CASSSAGGYHNEQFF
- TRBJ1-5 - TRBV6-2/TRBV6-3 TGTGCCAGCAGTTACCTGTCGGGGAATCAGCCCCAGCATTTT CASSYLSGNQPQHF
many TRBJ2-3 - TRBV20-1 TGCAGTGCTAGAGATTTCGGGGGGCTCACAGATACGCAGTATTTT CSARDFGGLTDTQYF
- TRBJ2-7 - TRBV5-5 TGTGCCTGCAGCTGGGAACTAGCTTCCTACGAGCAGTACTTC CACSWELASYEQYF
few TRBJ2-1 TRBD2 TRBV27 TGTGCCAGCATCAACAAGTGGAGCCTGCCGGGACTAGCGGGATACAATGAGCAGTTCTTC CASINKWSLPGLAGYNEQFF
few TRBJ2-6 - TRBV29-1 TGCAGCGTTTTTCTTACTGGGGCCAACGTCCTGACTTTC CSVFLTGANVLTF
- TRBJ2-1 - TRBV7-2 TGTGCCAGCAGCCGGGACCCCATGAATGAGCAGTTCTTC CASSRDPMNEQFF
many TRBJ1-5 - TRBV2 TGTGCCAGCAGAGGATGGGGGAATCAGCCCCAGCATTTT CASRGWGNQPQHF
- TRBJ2-2 TRBD2 TRBV11-2 TGTGCCAGCAGCCCAAGGGCGGGAGGGACCGGGGAGCTGTTTTTT CASSPRAGGTGELFF
many TRBJ2-3 TRBD2 TRBV4-2 TGTGCCAGCAGCCAGGTAGCGGGAGAGGGAACAGATACGCAGTATTTT CASSQVAGEGTDTQYF
- TRBJ1-1 - TRBV12-3/TRBV12-4 TGTGCCTCGAAGGTGGGGGACACTGAAGCTTTCTTT CASKVGDTEAFF
- TRBJ1-1 - TRBV12-3/TRBV12-4 TGTGCCACAGTTAACCTGGTACAAATGAACACTGAAGCTTTCTTT CATVNLVQMNTEAFF
many TRBJ1-1 - TRBV29-1 TGCAGCGTTAAAGGGACGTGGAACACTGAAGCTTTCTTT CSVKGTWNTEAFF
- TRBJ2-4 - TRBV5-1 TGCGCCAGCAGCTTCGAAGGGGCGGTAGTCAAAAACATTCAGTACTTC CASSFEGAVVKNIQYF
many TRBJ2-5 TRBD1 TRBV20-1 TGCAGTGCTAGAGACCCGCTGGACAGGTGGCAAGAGACCCAGTACTTC CSARDPLDRWQETQYF
few TRBJ1-1 - TRBV5-1 TGCGCCAGCAGCCAAGACAGTCGGCCCACTGAAGCTTTCTTT CASSQDSRPTEAFF
many TRBJ2-5 TRBD2 TRBV20-1 TGCAGTGTCGACGGGGGGAGATTAAGGCAAGAGACCCAGTACTTC CSVDGGRLRQETQYF
- TRBJ2-4 - TRBV11-2 TGTGCCAGCAGCGGGTATTCCAAAAACATTCAGTACTTC CASSGYSKNIQYF
few TRBJ2-3 TRBD2 TRBV11-2 TGTGCCAGCAGCCAGCGGGAGTATCTAGATCCCACAGATACGCAGTATTTT CASSQREYLDPTDTQYF
many TRBJ2-3 TRBD2 TRBV6-4 TGTGCCAGCGGCCAAACTAGCGGGGCGGCAGATACGCAGTATTTT CASGQTSGAADTQYF
many TRBJ1-6 - TRBV6-6 TGTGCCAGCAGCAATTCGGGACATTATAATTCACCCCTCCACTTT CASSNSGHYNSPLHF
- TRBJ1-4 - TRBV4-1 TGCGCCAGCAGCCAGATGTATGGGGGTGAAAAACTGTTTTTT CASSQMYGGEKLFF
- TRBJ1-2 - TRBV5-6 TGTGCCAGCAGCTCGGACAACTATGGCTACACCTTC CASSSDNYGYTF
many TRBJ2-5 - TRBV12-3/TRBV12-4 TGTGCCAGCAGTTTAACCAGGGGTCAAGAGACCCAGTACTTC CASSLTRGQETQYF
- TRBJ1-4 - TRBV5-6 TGTGCCAGCAGCTTAAGACGGTCTGCAGTGGCTAATGAAAAACTGTTTTTT CASSLRRSAVANEKLFF
- TRBJ2-2 TRBD2 TRBV5-1 TGCGCCAGCAGCCCCGGACTAGCGTTGGGGGAGCTGTTTTTT CASSPGLALGELFF
few TRBJ2-1 TRBD2 TRBV4-2 TGTGCCAGCAGCCAAGATAGCCCTAGCGGGTCATATGAGCAGTTCTTC CASSQDSPSGSYEQFF
many TRBJ1-6 - TRBV6-2/TRBV6-3 TGTGCCAGCAGTTACCAGACTGGTGGAGTAGGTTCACCCCTCCACTTT CASSYQTGGVGSPLHF
few TRBJ2-5 - TRBV12-3/TRBV12-4 TGTGCCAGCCGAGGAGGGCCTGGAGAGACCCAGTACTTC CASRGGPGETQYF
many TRBJ2-3 TRBD1 TRBV12-3/TRBV12-4 TGTGCCAGCAGACTAACAGGGGTTAGCGCAGATACGCAGTATTTT CASRLTGVSADTQYF
- TRBJ2-2 - TRBV7-6 TGTGCCAGCAGCTCGTGGACGACAGGGAACACCGGGGAGCTGTTTTTT CASSSWTTGNTGELFF
- TRBJ1-6 - TRBV12-3/TRBV12-4 TGTGCCAGCAGTTTTGGGCAACAGGGCTATAATTCACCCCTCCACTTT CASSFGQQGYNSPLHF
few TRBJ2-1 TRBD1 TRBV4-1 TGCGCCAGCAGCCTCGGACAGGGGCTCTACAATGAGCAGTTCTTC CASSLGQGLYNEQFF
few TRBJ2-1 - TRBV11-3 TGTGCCAGCAGCCAAGAGGCAGGAAACTACAATGAGCAGTTCTTC CASSQEAGNYNEQFF
- TRBJ1-2 TRBD1 TRBV7-9 TGTGCCAGCAGCTGGCCCTCAGGGGGAAGGAATGGCTACACCTTC CASSWPSGGRNGYTF
- TRBJ2-2 - TRBV5-6 TGTGCCAGCAGCCCAGGGACAATCGCGAACACCGGGGAGCTGTTTTTT CASSPGTIANTGELFF
many TRBJ2-3 - TRBV5-1 TGCGCCAGTAGGGAGCCCGGACACCTCGAAGATACGCAGTATTTT CASREPGHLEDTQYF
few TRBJ2-1 - TRBV12-3/TRBV12-4 TGTGCCAGCACTAAACCGGAGGGCCGGGAGCAGTTCTTC CASTKPEGREQFF
many TRBJ2-1 - TRBV24-1 TGTGCCACCAGTGATCGGCCCAGGCAGGGGTCCCCCTACAATGAGCAGTTCTTC CATSDRPRQGSPYNEQFF
few TRBJ2-7 - TRBV11-2 TGTGCCAGCAGCCCTTCGACAGGAGCCTACGAGCAGTACTTC CASSPSTGAYEQYF
- TRBJ2-1 - TRBV7-9 TGTGCCAGCAGCTTAGGCCCCCGGGGAGGGGGCTCCTACAATGAGCAGTTCTTC CASSLGPRGGGSYNEQFF
many TRBJ2-1 - TRBV20-1 TGCAGTGCTAATTCAGCGGATTCTACCTCCTACAATGAGCAGTTCTTC CSANSADSTSYNEQFF
- TRBJ1-4 - TRBV14 TGTGCCAGCAGCCAAGACCCCCTGGGGCAAAAACTGTTTTTT CASSQDPLGQKLFF
- TRBJ1-1 TRBD1 TRBV27 TGTGCCAGCAAGAGAGGACAGGCGAACACTGAAGCTTTCTTT CASKRGQANTEAFF
few TRBJ2-3 TRBD2 TRBV12-3/TRBV12-4 TGTGCCAGCAGCCCTCTTGGACTAGCTCGTTGGTCAGATACGCAGTATTTT CASSPLGLARWSDTQYF
many TRBJ2-3 TRBD1 TRBV18 TGTGCCAGCTCAACTGAACAGGGGCGAACAGATACGCAGTATTTT CASSTEQGRTDTQYF
- TRBJ1-5 - TRBV12-3/TRBV12-4 TGTGCCAGCAGTTTGGACAGCAGGGGCAATCAGCCCCAGCATTTT CASSLDSRGNQPQHF
- TRBJ2-1 TRBD2 TRBV12-3/TRBV12-4 TGTGCCACCTCCTCCGGGACTAGCGGGAGGGGTGAGCAGTTCTTC CATSSGTSGRGEQFF
few TRBJ1-5 TRBD1 TRBV7-9 TGTGCCAGCAGCGGGGACATAAACGGACAGGGGACTACTTATAGCAATCAGCCCCAGCATTTT CASSGDINGQGTTYSNQPQHF
many TRBJ1-1 TRBD1 TRBV20-1 TGCAGTGCCCCGATCTATGGACAGGGGGCATATAACACTGAAGCTTTCTTT CSAPIYGQGAYNTEAFF
- TRBJ2-5 TRBD2 TRBV10-3 TGTGCCATCAGTGACTCTAGCGGTTTCCAAGAGACCCAGTACTTC CAISDSSGFQETQYF
few TRBJ2-7 - TRBV6-6 TGTGCCAGCAAATGGGGGGATTCGCTGGCCGAGCAGTACTTC CASKWGDSLAEQYF